These 12 T cell receptor beta chains originate from one sample sequenced in a study of graft-versus-host responses after intestinal transplantation. Profiled with immunoSEQ multiplex PCR; TCRdb holds only in-frame clones, not every one. Counted here are tens of thousands of clones, more than 85% occurring once; the ten biggest clones make up under 4.5%. Sample: PBMCs, taken 524 days after transplant. These receptors originate from a human patient who received an intestinal transplant, so some T cells may come from the graft donor.

The chain has TRBV19 and TRBJ2-3, with 16 bases that match TRBD2. The V segment lost 4 bases and the J segment 0 bases; nucleotides outside the gene matches: 16. CDR1 and CDR2 (germline): LNHDA, SQIVND (reference sequence). This CDR3 has 22 amino acids. The CDR3 here is CASSTTGTSGRAKNPSTDTQYF. The CDR3 DNA is TGTGCCAGTAGTACGACCGGGACTAGCGGGAGGGCTAAGAATCCTAGCACAGATACGCAGTATTTT.

J is TRBJ2-1 and V is TRBV28; 9 nucleotides line up with TRBD2. Unmatched junction bases numbered 10, after V lost 3 bases and J lost 7 bases. In germline, CDR1 is MDHEN, CDR2 SYDVKM. CDR3 length equals 16 residues. The chain's CDR3 is CASSFQGLAGKNEQFF. The CDR3 region has the DNA TGTGCCAGCAGTTTTCAGGGGCTAGCGGGGAAAAATGAGCAGTTCTTC.

This clone was detected once. This sequence joins TRBV11-2 and TRBJ2-5, with 8 nucleotides matching TRBD1. Germline CDR1 is SGHAT and CDR2 is FQNNGV. This CDR3 has 15 amino acids. The trim removed 5 bases at V and 4 bases at J, leaving 9 bases unmatched. CDR3 protein: CASSAGRGLSETQYF. The CDR3 nucleotides are TGTGCCAGCAGCGCAGGCAGGGGGCTATCAGAGACCCAGTACTTC.

This chain joins TRBV2 and TRBJ1-5; D is uncertain. V gave up 2 bases and J gave up 4 bases, with 15 bases separating them. The CDR3 loop spans 16 amino acids. CDR1 is SNHLY and CDR2 is FYNNEI in the germline V gene. CDR3 sequence: CASSETASSWNQPQHF. Written as DNA, the CDR3 is TGTGCCAGCAGTGAAACCGCTTCTAGCTGGAATCAGCCCCAGCATTTT.

The chain links TRBV10-3 to TRBJ2-7; D may be TRBD1 (6 bases). The CDR3 has 14 amino acids. V lost 6 bases, J lost 0 bases, and 12 bases lay in between. Germline V gene data show CDR1 as ENHRY and CDR2 as SYGVKD. The CDR3 DNA sequence: TGTGCCATCAGACAGGGAACCAGCTCCTACGAGCAGTACTTC. It encodes CAIRQGTSSYEQYF.

The chain couples TRBV6-5 to TRBJ2-1; possibly TRBD2 for D (6 bases). Per the germline V gene, CDR1 is MNHEY and CDR2 is SVGAGI. V was pared by 5 bases and J by 8 bases, with 13 bases between. The CDR3 length is 13 residues. In nucleotides, the CDR3 is TGTGCCAGCAGTCATACTAGCACCGATGAGCAGTTCTTC. Translated: CASSHTSTDEQFF.

The genes are TRBV7-3 and TRBJ2-1, with a tentative D call TRBD2 (6 bases). The CDR3 sequence is 15 residues long. Germline CDR1 reads SGHTA; CDR2 reads FQGTGA. V lost 0 bases, J lost 0 bases, and 6 bases lay in between. CDR3: CASSLTGSSYNEQFF. CDR3 DNA sequence: TGTGCCAGCAGCTTAACCGGGAGCTCCTACAATGAGCAGTTCTTC.

V is TRBV19 and J is TRBJ2-7; D possibly corresponds to TRBD1 (6 bases). The CDR3 contains 13 residues. CDR1 and CDR2 (germline): LNHDA, SQIVND (reference sequence). Trimming left V 1 base short and J 7 bases short, with 11 bases between. The CDR3 protein is CASSIGRGGEQYF. In DNA form, the CDR3 reads TGTGCCAGTAGTATAGGCAGGGGCGGGGAGCAGTACTTC.

The chain recombines TRBV25-1 with TRBJ1-1, with 10 positions matching TRBD1. With V trimmed by 6 bases and J by 5 bases, 6 bases remained unmatched. CDR3 length: 14 amino acids. Germline CDR1 is MGHDK and CDR2 is SYGVNS. The CDR3 sequence: CASRGTGEWTEAFF. The CDR3 DNA sequence: TGTGCCAGCAGGGGGACAGGGGAGTGGACTGAAGCTTTCTTT.

DNA for the CDR3: TGCGCCAGCAGCATCAGGGGAAACACTGAAGCTTTCTTT. Its protein product is CASSIRGNTEAFF. The chain has TRBV5-1 and TRBJ1-1; D is perhaps TRBD1 (6 bases). The V end lost 4 bases, the J end lost 2 bases, and 9 bases lay between the germline ends. The germline CDR1 and CDR2 sequences are SGHRS and YFSETQ. The CDR3 loop spans 13 amino acids.

The chain links TRBV6-5 to TRBJ1-1, with a possible D match to TRBD1 (6 bases). CDR1 is MNHEY and CDR2 is SVGAGI in the germline V gene. Trimming stripped 6 bases from V and 4 bases from J, with 18 bases between. The CDR3 is 15 residues long. CDR3 sequence: CASSPPGQLSTEAFF. The CDR3, as DNA: TGTGCCAGCAGCCCACCGGGACAACTAAGCACTGAAGCTTTCTTT.

This rearrangement joins TRBV25-1 to TRBJ2-1; 10 nucleotides line up with TRBD2. Losses at the gene ends were 5 bases for V and 2 bases for J; bases not matched to a gene: 3. The CDR3 has 15 amino acids. CDR1 and CDR2 (germline): MGHDK, SYGVNS. CDR3 bases: TGTGCCAGCAGTCCGAGCGGGAGGGCCTACAATGAGCAGTTCTTC. This sequence encodes CASSPSGRAYNEQFF.